The clone carrying this T cell receptor (beta chain) was observed many times. Its antigen is as yet unknown. Each cDNA molecule carried a unique molecular identifier. Each CDR3 protein gets one entry after TCRdb re-called the 5' RACE reads with MiXCR. The table records about 42,000 distinct CDR3 sequences, approximately 7.1% of them present only once. The data belong to a study of early T cells in non-severe SARS-CoV-2 infection. Turning to the study itself: RNA in bulk from unsorted whole blood was sequenced, and chains were unpaired. Whole-study findings and limits: Matching against VDJdb likely underestimated virus-specific expansions, favoring anti-spike CD8.

Per germline, CDR1 DFQATT and CDR2 SNEGSKA (reference sequence). The CDR3 contains 14 residues. The germline V and J ends were trimmed by 6 bases and 3 bases, with 18 bases remaining between them. The sequenced sample was whole blood. The chain joins TRBV20-1 to TRBJ2-7; the D gene is possibly TRBD1 (5 bases). The receptor was isolated from an adult who was a healthcare worker with PCR-confirmed SARS-CoV-2 infection or an uninfected control (not recorded which). CDR3 DNA sequence: TGCAGTGCAACCCGTGGCTGGGGCATCTACGAGCAGTACTTC. Amino acids: CSATRGWGIYEQYF.